In this sample, the clone carrying this T cell receptor beta chain turned up many times. Since it is a stray read in a library aimed at alpha chains, this beta chain has a size that is not meaningful. Unmatched junction bases numbered 4, after V lost 5 bases and J lost 1 base. The CDR3 loop spans 16 amino acids. Germline assignment: CDR1 LGHNA and CDR2 YNFKEQ. The time point is: blood taken at disease recurrence. No cell sorting; template was whole RNA from tumor, lung tissue or PBMC. The data were taken from a study of spatial heterogeneity in lung cancer. The study tagged each TCR cDNA molecule with a unique molecular identifier. MiXCR, applied by TCRdb to the 5' RACE reads, yields one record per CDR3 protein. This sample has approximately 9,700 distinct CDR3 sequences, with approximately 3.5% found just once.

Specimen: PBMCs, collected at recurrence. This TCR derives from a female donor with early-stage non-small cell lung cancer. The chain carries TRBV4-2 and TRBJ1-5; the match to TRBD1 covers 11 bases. CDR3 nucleotide sequence: TGTGCCAGCAGCACCGGGACAGGGGGGAGCAATCAGCCCCAGCATTTT. It translates to CASSTGTGGSNQPQHF.